This record concerns one TCR beta chain sequence. No antigen is known for it. Per-base quality was not reported, and no clone a single base away is much larger than it. Library creation used RACE. Sequencing was performed on a NextSeq 500. During library preparation, unique molecular identifiers were attached to individual cDNA molecules so that TCRs could be counted in a quantitative, reproducible way. Both TCR alpha and TCR beta chains were sequenced from each blood RNA sample. For the original study's pipeline: Samples had a median of around 92,000 TCRs, with a range from about 23,224 to 750,000. V, J and CDR3 annotation of the TCR reads was performed with the Decombinator software suite. For PS versus PT1 abundance plots, all samples were subsampled to the same number of TCRs (28,000). Expanded TCRs were defined as absent before sensitization and observed at least eight times at the 2-week time point. The public reads were run again by TCRdb, first through fastp at Q25 and then through MiXCR, and only productive beta chains were kept. Every CDR3 protein is listed once, alongside the most common genes and DNA of its rows. TCRdb's processing, not the authors', yielded these V and J calls. The table for this sample lists about 140,000 distinct CDR3 sequences; approximately 10% of them were counted only once. Of the sample, approximately 1.3% falls within the top ten clones.

This sample is drawn from a study of human T cells and chemical hapten exposure (dated by TCRdb to the early 2020s). Regarding the research as a whole: For sensitization, 2% DPC in acetone was applied to a 2 cm by 2 cm area of upper inner arm skin. Weekly therapeutic DPC doses were additionally applied to the scalp of patients throughout the approximately 24-week study period. Patch testing was done on the upper back using Finn chambers containing 0.01% DPC, and results were scored after 6 days according to International Contact Dermatitis Research Group standards. Alopecia areata with under or over 50% scalp involvement, alopecia totalis and alopecia universalis were represented in the patient cohort, which was mostly female. Libraries were pooled for sequencing, and per-sample TCR yields varied mainly because of small differences in library volumes within the pool. Peripheral blood TCR repertoire changes were tracked in vivo in alopecia patients during primary and secondary sensitization to the hapten diphenylcyclopropenone (DPC). Patient blood was sampled pre-sensitization (week 0) and at 2, 6 and about 24 weeks after DPC sensitization. Blood for TCR sequencing was provided by twenty-nine alopecia patients at one to four time points (pre-sensitization, 2, 6 and 24 weeks).

The trim is 4 bases for V and 2 bases for J, with a gap of 14 bases between the germline ends. From a lookup of the germline V gene, CDR1 and CDR2 are SGDLS and YYNGEE. The CDR3 spans 15 residues, from the cysteine through the phenylalanine. Just the 45-base CDR3 DNA is kept, in frame starting at base 1. Results the study describes overall, beyond this receptor: Repeated subsampling changed both the strength of the expansion versus patch-test correlation and the threshold at which the correlation became significant. All patients had alopecia, a presumed autoimmune disease, so their immune response might differ from that of healthy individuals. The number of PT1 expanded TCRs positively correlated with patch test score, significant at thresholds 8, 16 and 32 but not 4. Expanded TCRs formed significantly more large CDR3 similarity clusters than pre-sensitization or healthy control sets, consistent with antigen-driven responses. DPC sensitization did not change the number of TCRs with a frequency above 1 in 1000, and there was no evidence of changes in global repertoire structure.

The intended sense of this specimen's time point label: patch test 2, 6 weeks after DPC sensitization. The treatment or condition label, read with the paper, signifies: therapeutic diphenylcyclopropenone sensitization with weekly scalp DPC. Blood at each patch-test visit was drawn before the patch test was applied. Patients were eligible if aged 18 to 70, diagnosed with alopecia and judged suitable for DPC therapy, and pregnant patients were excluded. Unfractionated whole blood was collected in Tempus Blood RNA tubes, and total RNA was extracted from that blood. This receptor chain uses TRBV9 and TRBJ2-3; a confident D gene designation cannot be given. This specimen was whole blood, taken in connection with sensitization to the hapten diphenylcyclopropenone (DPC). The receptor comes from a woman aged 45-60 years with alopecia areata. Some clones in this sample may be carry-over from other donors' samples. Here is the DNA: TGTGCCAGCAGCAAGACCCCAGCCCCCACAGATACGCAGTATTTT. The resulting protein is CASSKTPAPTDTQYF.